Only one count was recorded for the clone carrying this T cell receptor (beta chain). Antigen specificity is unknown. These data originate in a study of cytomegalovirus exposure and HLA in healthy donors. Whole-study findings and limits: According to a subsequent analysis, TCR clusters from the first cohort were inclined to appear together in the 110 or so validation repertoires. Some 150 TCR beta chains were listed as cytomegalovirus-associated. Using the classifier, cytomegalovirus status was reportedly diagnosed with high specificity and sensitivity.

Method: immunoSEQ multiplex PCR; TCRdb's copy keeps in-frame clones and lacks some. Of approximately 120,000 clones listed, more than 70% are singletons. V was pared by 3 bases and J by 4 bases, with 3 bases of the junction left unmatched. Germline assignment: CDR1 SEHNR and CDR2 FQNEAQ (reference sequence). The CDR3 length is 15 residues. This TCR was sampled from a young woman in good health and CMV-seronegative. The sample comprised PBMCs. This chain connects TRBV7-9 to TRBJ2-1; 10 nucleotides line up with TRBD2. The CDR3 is CASSFEAGGYNEQFF. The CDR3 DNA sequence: TGTGCCAGCAGCTTCGAAGCGGGGGGGTACAATGAGCAGTTCTTC. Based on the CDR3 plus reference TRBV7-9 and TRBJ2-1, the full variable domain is DTGVSQNPRHKITKRGQNVTFRCDPISEHNRLYWYRQTLGQGPEFLTYFQNEAQLEKSRLLSDRFSAERPKGSFSTLEIQRTEQGDSAMYLCASSFEAGGYNEQFFGPGTRLTVL.